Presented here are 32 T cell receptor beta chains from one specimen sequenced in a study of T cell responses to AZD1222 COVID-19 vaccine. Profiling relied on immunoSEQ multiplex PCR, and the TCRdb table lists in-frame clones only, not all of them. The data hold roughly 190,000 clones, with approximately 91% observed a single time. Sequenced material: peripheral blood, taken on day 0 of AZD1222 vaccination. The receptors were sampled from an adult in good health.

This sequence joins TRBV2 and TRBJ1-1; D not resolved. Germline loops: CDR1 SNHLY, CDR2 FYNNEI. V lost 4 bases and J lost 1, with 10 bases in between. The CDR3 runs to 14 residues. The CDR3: CASSVAGGNTEAFF. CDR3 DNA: TGTGCCAGCAGTGTCGCAGGTGGGAACACTGAAGCTTTCTTT.

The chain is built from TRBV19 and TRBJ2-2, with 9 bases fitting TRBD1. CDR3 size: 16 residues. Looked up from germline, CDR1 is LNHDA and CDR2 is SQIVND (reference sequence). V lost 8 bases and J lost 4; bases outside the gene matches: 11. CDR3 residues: CASRAGTGRFTGELFF. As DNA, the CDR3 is TGTGCCAGTCGCGCCGGGACAGGGAGATTCACCGGGGAGCTGTTTTTT.

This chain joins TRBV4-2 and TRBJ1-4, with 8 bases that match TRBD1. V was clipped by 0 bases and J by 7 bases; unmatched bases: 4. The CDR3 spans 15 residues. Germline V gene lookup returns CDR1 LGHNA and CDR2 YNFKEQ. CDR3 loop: CASSQEGQGVEKLFF. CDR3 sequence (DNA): TGTGCCAGCAGCCAAGAAGGACAGGGAGTTGAAAAACTGTTTTTT.

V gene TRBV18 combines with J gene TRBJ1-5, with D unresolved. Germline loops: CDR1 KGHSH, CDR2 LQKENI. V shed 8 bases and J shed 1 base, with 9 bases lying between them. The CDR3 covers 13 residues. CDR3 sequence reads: CASHSASNQPQHF. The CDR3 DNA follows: TGTGCCAGCCATTCCGCAAGCAATCAGCCCCAGCATTTT. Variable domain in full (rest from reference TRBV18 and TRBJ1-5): NAGVMQNPRHLVRRRGQEARLRCSPMKGHSHVYWYRQLPEEGLKFMVYLQKENIIDESGMPKERFSAEFPKEGPSILRIQQVVRGDSAAYFCASHSASNQPQHFGDGTRLSIL.

The CDR3 here is CASTGPTRETQYF. CDR3 nucleotides: TGTGCCAGCACTGGCCCGACAAGGGAGACCCAGTACTTC. The V call is TRBV6-5, the J call TRBJ2-5; no definite D call. V dropped 7 bases and J dropped 5 bases, with 14 bases sitting between them. This CDR3 spans 13 amino acids. Per the germline V gene, CDR1 is MNHEY and CDR2 is SVGAGI.

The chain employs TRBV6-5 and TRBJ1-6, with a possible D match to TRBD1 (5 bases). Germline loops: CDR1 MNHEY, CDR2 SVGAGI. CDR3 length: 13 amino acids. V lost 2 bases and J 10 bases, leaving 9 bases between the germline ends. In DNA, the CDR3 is TGTGCCAGCAGTTACCGACAGTACTCACCCCTCCACTTT. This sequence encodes CASSYRQYSPLHF.

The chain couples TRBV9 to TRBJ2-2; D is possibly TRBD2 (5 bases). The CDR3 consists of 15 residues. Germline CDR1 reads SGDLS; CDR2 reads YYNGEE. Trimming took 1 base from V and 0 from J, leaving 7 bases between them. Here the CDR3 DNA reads TGTGCCAGCAGCGTATTAGCGACGAACACCGGGGAGCTGTTTTTT. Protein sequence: CASSVLATNTGELFF.

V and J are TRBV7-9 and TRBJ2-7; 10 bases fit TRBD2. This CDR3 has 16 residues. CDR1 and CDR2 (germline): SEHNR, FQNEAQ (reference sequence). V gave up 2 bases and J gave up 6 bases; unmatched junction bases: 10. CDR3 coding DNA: TGTGCCAGCAGCTTATCCCTAGCGGGGGTTTTGGCCGAGCAGTACTTC. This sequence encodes CASSLSLAGVLAEQYF.

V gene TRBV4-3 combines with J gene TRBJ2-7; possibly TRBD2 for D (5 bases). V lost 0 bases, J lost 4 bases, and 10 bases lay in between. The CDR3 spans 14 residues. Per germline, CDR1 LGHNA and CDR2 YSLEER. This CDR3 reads CASSQESGPYEQYF. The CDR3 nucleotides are TGCGCCAGCAGCCAAGAAAGCGGCCCGTACGAGCAGTACTTC.

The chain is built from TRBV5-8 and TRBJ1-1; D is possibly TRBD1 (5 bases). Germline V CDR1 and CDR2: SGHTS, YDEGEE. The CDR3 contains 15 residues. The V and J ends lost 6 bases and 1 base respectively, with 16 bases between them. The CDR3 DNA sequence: TGTGCCAGCACCCTGAACGGGGGGGAGAACACTGAAGCTTTCTTT. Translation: CASTLNGGENTEAFF.

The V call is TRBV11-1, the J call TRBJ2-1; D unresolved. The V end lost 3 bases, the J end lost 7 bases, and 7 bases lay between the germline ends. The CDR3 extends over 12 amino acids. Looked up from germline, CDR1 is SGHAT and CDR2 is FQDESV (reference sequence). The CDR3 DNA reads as TGTGCCAGCAGCTTGGGGTTAAATGAGCAGTTCTTC. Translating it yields CASSLGLNEQFF.

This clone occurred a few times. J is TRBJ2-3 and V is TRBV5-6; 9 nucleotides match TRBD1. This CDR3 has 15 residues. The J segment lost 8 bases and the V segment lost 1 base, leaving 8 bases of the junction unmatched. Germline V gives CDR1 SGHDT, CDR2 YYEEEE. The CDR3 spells CASSLQGQGRSTQYF. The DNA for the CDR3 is TGTGCCAGCAGCTTGCAGGGACAGGGTCGGAGTACGCAGTATTTT.

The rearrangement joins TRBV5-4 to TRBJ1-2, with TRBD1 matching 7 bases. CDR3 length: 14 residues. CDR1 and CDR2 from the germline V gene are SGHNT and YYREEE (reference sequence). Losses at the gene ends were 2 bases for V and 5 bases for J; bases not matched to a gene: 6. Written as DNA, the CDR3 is TGTGCCAGCAGCTTACGGACAGGCCCTTATGGCTACACCTTC. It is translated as CASSLRTGPYGYTF. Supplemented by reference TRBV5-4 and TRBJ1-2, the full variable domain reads ETGVTQSPTHLIKTRGQQVTLRCSSQSGHNTVSWYQQALGQGPQFIFQYYREEENGRGNFPPRFSGLQFPNYSSELNVNALELDDSALYLCASSLRTGPYGYTFGSGTRLTVV.

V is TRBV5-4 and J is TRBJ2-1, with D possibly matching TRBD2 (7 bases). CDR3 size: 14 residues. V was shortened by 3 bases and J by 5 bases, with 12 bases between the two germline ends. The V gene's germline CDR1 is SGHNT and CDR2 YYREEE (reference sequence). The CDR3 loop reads CASSSRGGDNEQFF. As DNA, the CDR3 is TGTGCCAGCAGCTCAAGGGGGGGGGACAATGAGCAGTTCTTC. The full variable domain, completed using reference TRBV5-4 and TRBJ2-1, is ETGVTQSPTHLIKTRGQQVTLRCSSQSGHNTVSWYQQALGQGPQFIFQYYREEENGRGNFPPRFSGLQFPNYSSELNVNALELDDSALYLCASSSRGGDNEQFFGPGTRLTVL.

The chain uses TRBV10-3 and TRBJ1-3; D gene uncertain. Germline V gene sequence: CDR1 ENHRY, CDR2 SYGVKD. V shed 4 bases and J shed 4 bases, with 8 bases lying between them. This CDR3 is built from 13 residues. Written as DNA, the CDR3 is TGTGCCATCAGTGCCAACCCGGGAAACACCATATATTTT. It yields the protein CAISANPGNTIYF.

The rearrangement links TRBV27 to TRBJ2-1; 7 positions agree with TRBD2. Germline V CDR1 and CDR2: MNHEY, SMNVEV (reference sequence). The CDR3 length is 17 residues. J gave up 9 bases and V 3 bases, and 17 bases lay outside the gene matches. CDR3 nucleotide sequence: TGTGCCAGCAGTTTCGTATTCGGGACTAAACAGTCTGGTGAGCAGTTCTTC. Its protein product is CASSFVFGTKQSGEQFF.

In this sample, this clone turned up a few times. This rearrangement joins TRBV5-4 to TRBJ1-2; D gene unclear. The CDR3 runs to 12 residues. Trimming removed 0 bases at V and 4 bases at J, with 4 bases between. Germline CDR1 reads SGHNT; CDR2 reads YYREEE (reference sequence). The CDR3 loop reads CASSLEGYGYTF. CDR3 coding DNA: TGTGCCAGCAGCTTGGAGGGCTATGGCTACACCTTC.

The CDR3: CASSYEAGAPWGANVLTF. In nucleotides, the CDR3 is TGTGCCAGCAGTTACGAGGCAGGGGCGCCCTGGGGGGCCAACGTCCTGACTTTC. This rearrangement joins TRBV6-2 or TRBV6-3 to TRBJ2-6; the D gene is possibly TRBD1 (6 bases). CDR3 length: 18 residues. V was clipped by 2 bases and J by 4 bases, with 18 bases between them. Per germline, CDR1 MNHEY and CDR2 SVGEGT.

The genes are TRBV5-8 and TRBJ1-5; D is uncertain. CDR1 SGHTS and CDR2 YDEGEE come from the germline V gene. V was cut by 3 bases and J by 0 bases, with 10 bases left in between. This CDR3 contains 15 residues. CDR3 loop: CASSSDINSNQPQHF. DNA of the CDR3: TGTGCCAGCAGCTCTGACATCAATAGCAATCAGCCCCAGCATTTT.

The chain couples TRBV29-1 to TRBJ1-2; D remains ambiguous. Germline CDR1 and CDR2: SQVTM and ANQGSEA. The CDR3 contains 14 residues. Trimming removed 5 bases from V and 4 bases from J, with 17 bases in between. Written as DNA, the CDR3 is TGCAGCGTTCCAACGAAGGACGTACCCTATGGCTACACCTTC. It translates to CSVPTKDVPYGYTF.

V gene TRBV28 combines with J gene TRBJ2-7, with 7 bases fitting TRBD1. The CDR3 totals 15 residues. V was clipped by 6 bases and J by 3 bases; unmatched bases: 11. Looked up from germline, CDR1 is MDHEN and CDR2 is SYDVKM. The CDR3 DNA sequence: TGTGCCAGCAGATCAGACAGGGAAGGGTTCTACGAGCAGTACTTC. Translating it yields CASRSDREGFYEQYF.

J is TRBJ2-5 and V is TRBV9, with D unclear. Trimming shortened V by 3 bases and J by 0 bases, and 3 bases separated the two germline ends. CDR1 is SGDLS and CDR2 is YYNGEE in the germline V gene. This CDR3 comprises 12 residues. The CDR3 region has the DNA TGTGCCAGCAGCGCTAACCAAGAGACCCAGTACTTC. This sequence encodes CASSANQETQYF.

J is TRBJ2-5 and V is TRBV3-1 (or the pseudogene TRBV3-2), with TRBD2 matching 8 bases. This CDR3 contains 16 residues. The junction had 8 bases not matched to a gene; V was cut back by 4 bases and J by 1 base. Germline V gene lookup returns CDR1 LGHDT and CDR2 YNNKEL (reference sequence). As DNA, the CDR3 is TGTGCCAGCAGCCCCGCGAGCGGGGGTCTCCAAGAGACCCAGTACTTC. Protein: CASSPASGGLQETQYF.

For the CDR3, the DNA is TGTGCCAGCAGCGGGACAGGGGATTCACCCCTCCACTTT. Encoded protein: CASSGTGDSPLHF. This chain connects TRBV27 to TRBJ1-6; 10 nucleotides align to TRBD1. This CDR3 comprises 13 residues. J gave up 8 bases and V 6 bases, and 1 base lay outside the gene matches. The germline V gene has CDR1 MNHEY and CDR2 SMNVEV (reference sequence).

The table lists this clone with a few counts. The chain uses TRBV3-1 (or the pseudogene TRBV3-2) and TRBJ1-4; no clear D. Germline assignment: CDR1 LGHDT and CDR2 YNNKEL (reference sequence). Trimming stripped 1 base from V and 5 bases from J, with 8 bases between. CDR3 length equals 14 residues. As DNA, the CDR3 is TGTGCCAGCAGCCAAGCCCAGATAAATGAAAAACTGTTTTTT. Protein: CASSQAQINEKLFF.

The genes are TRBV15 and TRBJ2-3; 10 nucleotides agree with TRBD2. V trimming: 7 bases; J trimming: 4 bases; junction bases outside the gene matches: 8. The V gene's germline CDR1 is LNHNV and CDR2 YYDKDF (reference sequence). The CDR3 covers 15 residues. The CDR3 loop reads CATTEAGGLADTQYF. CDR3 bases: TGTGCCACCACCGAAGCGGGAGGGCTTGCAGATACGCAGTATTTT.

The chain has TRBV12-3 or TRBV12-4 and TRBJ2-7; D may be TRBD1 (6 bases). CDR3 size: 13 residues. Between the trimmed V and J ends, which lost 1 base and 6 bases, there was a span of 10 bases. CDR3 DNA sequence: TGTGCCAGCAGTTTAGTCAGGGGTTCCGAGCAGTACTTC. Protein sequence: CASSLVRGSEQYF.

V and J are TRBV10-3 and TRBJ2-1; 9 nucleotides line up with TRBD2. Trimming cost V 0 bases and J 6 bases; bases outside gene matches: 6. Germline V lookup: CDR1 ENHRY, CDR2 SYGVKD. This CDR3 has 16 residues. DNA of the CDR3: TGTGCCATCAGTGAGTCGATTTCTAGCGGGGTCAATGAGCAGTTCTTC. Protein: CAISESISSGVNEQFF.

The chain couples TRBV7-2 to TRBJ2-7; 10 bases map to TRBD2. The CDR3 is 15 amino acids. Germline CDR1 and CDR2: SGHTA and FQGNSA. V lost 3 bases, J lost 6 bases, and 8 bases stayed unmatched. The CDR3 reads CASSLATSGVGEQYF. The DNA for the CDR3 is TGTGCCAGCAGCTTGGCCACTAGCGGGGTCGGCGAGCAGTACTTC.

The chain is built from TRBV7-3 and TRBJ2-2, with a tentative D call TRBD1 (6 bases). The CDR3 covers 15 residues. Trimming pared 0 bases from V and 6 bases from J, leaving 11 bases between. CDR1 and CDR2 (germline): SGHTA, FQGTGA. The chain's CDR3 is CASSLTGSGAGELFF. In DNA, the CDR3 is TGTGCCAGCAGCTTAACGGGGTCAGGGGCCGGGGAGCTGTTTTTT.

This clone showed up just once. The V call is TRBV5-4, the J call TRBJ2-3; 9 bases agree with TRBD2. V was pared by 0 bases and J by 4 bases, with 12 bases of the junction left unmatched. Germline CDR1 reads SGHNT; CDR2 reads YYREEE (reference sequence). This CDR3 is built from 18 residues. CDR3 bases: TGTGCCAGCAGCTTGGATGGGCTAGCGGGACACAACCCAGATACGCAGTATTTT. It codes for CASSLDGLAGHNPDTQYF.

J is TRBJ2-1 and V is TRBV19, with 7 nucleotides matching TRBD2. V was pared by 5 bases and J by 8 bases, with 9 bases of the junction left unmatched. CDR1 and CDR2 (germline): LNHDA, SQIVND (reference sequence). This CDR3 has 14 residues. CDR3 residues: CASSRVLAGDEQFF. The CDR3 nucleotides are TGTGCCAGTAGTCGGGTCCTGGCGGGAGATGAGCAGTTCTTC. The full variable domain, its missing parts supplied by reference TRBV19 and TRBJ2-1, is DGGITQSPKYLFRKEGQNVTLSCEQNLNHDAMYWYRQDPGQGLRLIYYSQIVNDFQKGDIAEGYSVSREKKESFPLTVTSAQKNPTAFYLCASSRVLAGDEQFFGPGTRLTVL.